Sequencing of this T cell receptor beta chain was carried out in a study of blood T cell repertoires in COVID-19. The germline V gene has CDR1 LGHNA and CDR2 YSLEER. This CDR3 comprises 16 residues. V was clipped by 4 bases and J by 6 bases; unmatched bases: 9. Only in-frame clones appear in the TCRdb table, and some are missing; sequencing was by immunoSEQ multiplex PCR. The data contain about 180,000 clones, nearly 80% of them seen just once; the ten biggest clones take up about 15%. V gene TRBV4-3 combines with J gene TRBJ2-1, with 10 bases lining up with TRBD2. What was sequenced was PBMCs or T cells enriched from blood (not recorded which). This clonotype originated in a man between 60 and 75 years old who had been exposed to COVID-19. DNA of the CDR3: TGCGCCAGCAGCCTCCGCCTAGCGGGAGCCTCCAATGAGCAGTTCTTC. This codes for CASSLRLAGASNEQFF.